These 31 T cell receptor beta chains came from one sample sequenced in a study of CD8 T cells in Susac syndrome. An input of 0.5 to 1 ug of RNA was subjected to reverse transcription using random hexamers. TCRdb itself ran the immunoSEQ multiplex PCR reads through MiXCR, one entry per CDR3 protein. Of about 200,000 distinct CDR3 sequences in the sample, about 95% were seen once. Sequenced input: CD4+ T cells from PBMCs. Receptor source: a human donor with multiple sclerosis.

V usage is TRBV20-1 and J usage is TRBJ2-6; D is uncertain. With 4 bases removed from V and 4 bases from J, the gap between germline ends came to 5 bases. From germline, CDR1 is DFQATT and CDR2 SNEGSKA (reference sequence). This CDR3 has 12 amino acids. The CDR3, as DNA: TGCAGTGCTACTCTGGGGGCCAACGTCCTGACTTTC. It is translated as CSATLGANVLTF.

This chain uses TRBV3-1 with TRBJ2-2, with no clear D. V lost 7 bases and J 6 bases, leaving 12 bases between the germline ends. The CDR3 loop spans 13 amino acids. CDR1 LGHDT and CDR2 YNNKEL come from the germline V gene (reference sequence). For the CDR3, the DNA is TGTGCCAGCACCCCTTTACCACCCGGGGAGCTGTTTTTT. This gives the protein CASTPLPPGELFF. The full variable domain, in which reference TRBV3-1 and TRBJ2-2 provide the parts outside the CDR3, is DTAVSQTPKYLVTQMGNDKSIKCEQNLGHDTMYWYKQDSKKFLKIMFSYNNKELIINETVPNRFSPKSPDKAHLNLHINSLELGDSAVYFCASTPLPPGELFFGEGSRLTVL.

The chain joins TRBV9 to TRBJ2-3; possibly TRBD1 or TRBD2 for D (5 bases each). Trimming pared 4 bases from V and 6 bases from J, leaving 12 bases between. Germline V gives CDR1 SGDLS, CDR2 YYNGEE. The CDR3 totals 13 residues. As DNA, the CDR3 is TGTGCCAGCAGCACGGGGCCGACGGATACGCAGTATTTT. Encoded protein: CASSTGPTDTQYF.

This chain connects TRBV20-1 to TRBJ2-3; no reliable D call. Trimming left V 5 bases short and J 0 bases short, with 9 bases between. There are 13 residues in the CDR3. Germline loops: CDR1 DFQATT, CDR2 SNEGSKA (reference sequence). In DNA form, the CDR3 reads TGCAGTGCTCCCGTAGGTAGCACAGATACGCAGTATTTT. Amino acids: CSAPVGSTDTQYF.

This CDR3 reads CATHGIKDNEQFF. The CDR3, as DNA: TGTGCCACCCACGGTATCAAAGACAATGAGCAGTTCTTC. The chain joins TRBV24-1 to TRBJ2-1; D is undetermined. With 9 bases removed from V and 5 bases from J, the gap between germline ends came to 13 bases. CDR3 size: 13 residues. CDR1 and CDR2 (germline): KGHDR, SFDVKD.

The genes are TRBV11-2 and TRBJ1-5, with D hard to call. CDR3 length: 13 amino acids. V was clipped by 5 bases and J by 7 bases, with 12 bases between them. Germline V gene lookup returns CDR1 SGHAT and CDR2 FQNNGV. CDR3 sequence: CASSPGPRQPQHF. Written as DNA, the CDR3 is TGTGCCAGCAGCCCAGGACCCCGGCAGCCCCAGCATTTT. Full variable domain (outside the CDR3, taken from reference TRBV11-2 and TRBJ1-5): EAGVAQSPRYKIIEKRQSVAFWCNPISGHATLYWYQQILGQGPKLLIQFQNNGVVDDSQLPKDRFSAERLKGVDSTLKIQPAKLEDSAVYLCASSPGPRQPQHFGDGTRLSIL.

In its sample, this clonotype was seen once. This chain links TRBV28 with TRBJ1-2, with D uncertain. Germline-derived CDR1 and CDR2 are MDHEN and SYDVKM. The CDR3 is made up of 11 amino acids. Trimming left V 4 bases short and J 5 bases short, with 5 bases between. This chain's CDR3 is CASSSIYGYTF. Here the CDR3 DNA reads TGTGCCAGCAGTTCCATTTATGGCTACACCTTC.

This clonotype was found once. The chain combines TRBV20-1 with TRBJ2-1; possibly TRBD1 or TRBD2 for D (6 bases each). Germline CDR1 and CDR2: DFQATT and SNEGSKA (reference sequence). This CDR3 is built from 17 residues. V was trimmed by 0 bases and J by 4 bases, leaving 19 bases between them. The DNA of the CDR3 is TGCAGTGCTAGAGATCGTAGGGGGGCCGAAGGGTACAATGAGCAGTTCTTC. Its translation is CSARDRRGAEGYNEQFF.

This rearrangement joins TRBV15 to TRBJ2-2; tentative D call: TRBD1 (6 bases). Per the germline V gene, CDR1 is LNHNV and CDR2 is YYDKDF (reference sequence). CDR3 length equals 15 residues. V was shortened by 0 bases and J by 2 bases, with 7 bases between the two germline ends. CDR3 DNA sequence: TGTGCCACCAGCAGAGAGGACAGTAACACCGGGGAGCTGTTTTTT. This sequence encodes CATSREDSNTGELFF.

This sequence joins TRBV2 and TRBJ1-2; no firm D call. V dropped 8 bases and J dropped 3 bases, with 13 bases sitting between them. Germline CDR1 and CDR2: SNHLY and FYNNEI. This CDR3 spans 13 amino acids. The CDR3: CASLPGWDYGYTF. DNA for the CDR3: TGTGCCAGCCTCCCGGGTTGGGACTATGGCTACACCTTC.

The chain couples TRBV7-2 to TRBJ2-7; 11 bases line up with TRBD2. J gave up 0 bases and V 5 bases, and 9 bases lay outside the gene matches. The CDR3 sequence is 17 residues long. CDR1 is SGHTA, CDR2 FQGNSA, per germline. The CDR3 sequence: CASSHPSGRSSSYEQYF. CDR3 bases: TGTGCCAGCAGCCATCCTAGCGGGAGGTCGAGCTCCTACGAGCAGTACTTC.

The V call is TRBV7-3, the J call TRBJ2-1; D perhaps matches TRBD2 (5 bases). V lost 5 bases and J 10 bases, leaving 15 bases between the germline ends. Germline values: CDR1 SGHTA, CDR2 FQGTGA. The CDR3 runs 13 residues. CDR3 DNA sequence: TGTGCCAGCAGCCTAGAGAGCCGGAGGGAGCAGTTCTTC. Translated: CASSLESRREQFF.

The genes are TRBV5-1 and TRBJ2-1; tentative D call: TRBD2 (5 bases). The CDR3 sequence is 15 residues long. Deletions cut 1 base from V and 0 bases from J, with 8 bases between. Germline V gene lookup returns CDR1 SGHRS and CDR2 YFSETQ. CDR3: CASSLITSSYNEQFF. The CDR3, as DNA: TGCGCCAGCAGCTTGATTACTAGCTCCTACAATGAGCAGTTCTTC.

V and J are TRBV24-1 and TRBJ2-2, with D tentatively TRBD2 (7 bases). Looked up from germline, CDR1 is KGHDR and CDR2 is SFDVKD. Trimming removed 3 bases at V and 6 bases at J, with 22 bases between. This CDR3 is 18 amino acids long. The CDR3 bases are TGTGCCACCAGTGATCCCTCTGTGGAGGGGGGGACGGCCGGGGAGCTGTTTTTT. This codes for CATSDPSVEGGTAGELFF.

This clonotype appeared once. The V and J genes are TRBV5-1 and TRBJ1-2; D gene unclear. The CDR3 extends over 16 amino acids. The germline V gene has CDR1 SGHRS and CDR2 YFSETQ. V lost 4 bases to trimming and J lost 5 bases, with 21 bases between them. CDR3: CASSPRVSTVQYGYTF. For the CDR3, the DNA is TGCGCCAGCAGCCCGAGGGTGTCTACGGTCCAATATGGCTACACCTTC. Combining the CDR3 with reference TRBV5-1 and TRBJ1-2 gives the whole variable domain KAGVTQTPRYLIKTRGQQVTLSCSPISGHRSVSWYQQTPGQGLQFLFEYFSETQRNKGNFPGRFSGRQFSNSRSEMNVSTLELGDSALYLCASSPRVSTVQYGYTFGSGTRLTVV.

This chain connects TRBV25-1 to TRBJ2-1; D not resolved. The CDR3 extends over 12 amino acids. The germline CDR1 and CDR2 sequences are MGHDK and SYGVNS. Trimming removed 8 bases at V and 6 bases at J, with 11 bases between. CDR3 in amino acids: CASRFATNEQFF. In DNA, the CDR3 is TGTGCCAGCCGATTTGCCACCAATGAGCAGTTCTTC.

The gene calls are TRBV7-9 and TRBJ2-3, with no clear D. CDR3 length equals 13 residues. Germline-derived CDR1 and CDR2 are SEHNR and FQNEAQ (reference sequence). The V and J ends lost 2 bases and 6 bases respectively, with 9 bases between them. The CDR3 sequence: CASSLSWQDTQYF. DNA of the CDR3: TGTGCCAGCAGCTTATCATGGCAGGATACGCAGTATTTT.

The chain carries TRBV29-1 and TRBJ2-5, with D possibly matching TRBD1 (5 bases). Trimming stripped 7 bases from V and 3 bases from J, with 12 bases between. Per germline, CDR1 SQVTM and CDR2 ANQGSEA. The CDR3 totals 12 residues. The CDR3, as DNA: TGCAGCGCAGGGCCCCAGGAAGAGACCCAGTACTTC. It translates to CSAGPQEETQYF.

The V gene is TRBV11-2, the J gene TRBJ2-1; 7 bases agree with TRBD2. The CDR3 is 15 amino acids. The trim removed 1 base at V and 4 bases at J, leaving 4 bases unmatched. Germline V CDR1 and CDR2: SGHAT, FQNNGV. The CDR3 loop is CASSLAGGSYNEQFF. The CDR3 nucleotides are TGTGCCAGCAGCTTAGCTGGCGGGAGTTACAATGAGCAGTTCTTC. The full variable domain, rest sourced from reference TRBV11-2 and TRBJ2-1, is EAGVAQSPRYKIIEKRQSVAFWCNPISGHATLYWYQQILGQGPKLLIQFQNNGVVDDSQLPKDRFSAERLKGVDSTLKIQPAKLEDSAVYLCASSLAGGSYNEQFFGPGTRLTVL.

The CDR3 bases are TGTGCCAGCAGCATTAGGGCGGACACTGAAGCTTTCTTT. Translation gives CASSIRADTEAFF. The genes are TRBV7-9 and TRBJ1-1; unclear D gene. The CDR3 spans 13 residues. Trimming removed 5 bases from V and 3 bases from J, with 10 bases in between. Germline CDR1 is SEHNR and CDR2 is FQNEAQ (reference sequence).

The chain uses TRBV6-2 or TRBV6-3 and TRBJ2-1; 10 nucleotides line up with TRBD2. The CDR3 has 16 residues. Germline CDR1 MNHEY, CDR2 SVGEGT. J lost 5 bases, V lost 0 bases, and 4 bases had no gene match. CDR3 sequence (DNA): TGTGCCAGCAGTTACTCCGGGACTAGCGTAAACAATGAGCAGTTCTTC. It specifies CASSYSGTSVNNEQFF.

The chain couples TRBV4-1 to TRBJ1-1; TRBD1 is a possible D gene (5 bases). Deletions cut 3 bases from V and 1 base from J, with 6 bases between. This CDR3 is 13 amino acids long. In germline, CDR1 is MGHRA, CDR2 YSYEKL. The CDR3 coding sequence is TGCGCCAGCAGCCAGGGGACGAACACTGAAGCTTTCTTT. Amino acids: CASSQGTNTEAFF.

CDR3 in amino acids: CAWSVRGYNEQFF. CDR3 nucleotide sequence: TGTGCCTGGAGTGTAAGGGGCTACAATGAGCAGTTCTTC. This chain uses TRBV30 with TRBJ2-1, with D possibly being TRBD1 (5 bases). The CDR3 consists of 13 residues. Germline V gene sequence: CDR1 GTSNPN, CDR2 SVGIG (reference sequence). With 0 bases removed from V and 3 bases from J, the gap between germline ends came to 6 bases.

This chain links TRBV2 with TRBJ2-7; tentative D call: TRBD1 (7 bases). The length of the CDR3 is 14 residues. Germline CDR1 reads SNHLY; CDR2 reads FYNNEI. With 7 bases removed from V and 2 bases from J, the gap between germline ends came to 15 bases. CDR3 nucleotide sequence: TGTGCCAGCACGGTCTGGAGGGGGCCCTACGAGCAGTACTTC. Protein sequence: CASTVWRGPYEQYF. Supplemented by reference TRBV2 and TRBJ2-7, the full variable domain reads EPEVTQTPSHQVTQMGQEVILRCVPISNHLYFYWYRQILGQKVEFLVSFYNNEISEKSEIFDDQFSVERPDGSNFTLKIRSTKLEDSAMYFCASTVWRGPYEQYFGPGTRLTVT.

The chain carries TRBV15 and TRBJ2-4; D unresolved. The CDR3 extends over 15 amino acids. V lost 1 base and J lost 9, with 16 bases in between. Germline lookup yields CDR1 LNHNV and CDR2 YYDKDF (reference sequence). CDR3 protein: CATSRAFMDGVIQYF. The CDR3 nucleotides read TGTGCCACCAGCAGAGCTTTTATGGACGGAGTCATTCAGTACTTC.

The chain couples TRBV6-6 to TRBJ2-1; tentatively, D is TRBD1 or TRBD2 (5 bases each). The germline V gene encodes CDR1 MNHNY and CDR2 SVGAGI (reference sequence). Trimming removed 6 bases from V and 9 bases from J, with 12 bases in between. CDR3 size: 12 residues. CDR3 DNA sequence: TGTGCCAGCAGGCCCGGGACGACTGAGCAGTTCTTC. It is translated as CASRPGTTEQFF.

This clonotype was detected only once. The V and J genes are TRBV20-1 and TRBJ2-5; the match to TRBD2 covers 7 bases. This CDR3 contains 15 residues. Per the germline V gene, CDR1 is DFQATT and CDR2 is SNEGSKA (reference sequence). V dropped 3 bases and J dropped 3; count of bases not matched to a gene: 10. CDR3 amino acids: CSASVFLADKETQYF. DNA for the CDR3: TGCAGTGCTAGTGTATTCCTAGCGGACAAAGAGACCCAGTACTTC.

This clonotype was observed a handful of times. The rearrangement links TRBV3-1 to TRBJ2-1; 8 nucleotides line up with TRBD2. Germline V gene data show CDR1 as LGHDT and CDR2 as YNNKEL (reference sequence). The length of the CDR3 is 13 residues. Trimming at V came to 1 base and at J to 7 bases, leaving 0 bases not matched to a gene. CDR3 DNA: TGTGCCAGCAGCCAAGGACTAGCGAATGAGCAGTTCTTC. Amino acids: CASSQGLANEQFF.

The rearrangement links TRBV7-3 to TRBJ2-1; D is unresolved. This CDR3 spans 15 amino acids. Germline CDR1 and CDR2: SGHTA and FQGTGA. With 2 bases removed from V and 2 bases from J, the gap between germline ends came to 10 bases. Here the CDR3 DNA reads TGTGCCAGCAGCTTAGGATGGGCAGCCTACAATGAGCAGTTCTTC. Translated: CASSLGWAAYNEQFF.

The chain couples TRBV5-1 to TRBJ2-7, with 8 bases matching TRBD1. The CDR3 sequence is 14 residues long. CDR1 is SGHRS and CDR2 is YFSETQ in the germline V gene. Unmatched junction bases numbered 15, after V lost 4 bases and J lost 12 bases. The CDR3 bases are TGCGCCAGCAGCACAAGTTCGGGACAGGTGACTCGGTACTTC. Protein: CASSTSSGQVTRYF. The full variable domain, its missing parts supplied by reference TRBV5-1 and TRBJ2-7, is KAGVTQTPRYLIKTRGQQVTLSCSPISGHRSVSWYQQTPGQGLQFLFEYFSETQRNKGNFPGRFSGRQFSNSRSEMNVSTLELGDSALYLCASSTSSGQVTRYFGPGTRLTVT.

The chain combines TRBV28 with TRBJ2-7, with D perhaps matching TRBD1 (5 bases). CDR3 length: 13 residues. The germline gives CDR1 MDHEN, CDR2 SYDVKM. V lost 3 bases, J lost 3 bases, and 9 bases lay in between. Written as DNA, the CDR3 is TGTGCCAGCAGTTTGACAGTTTACTACGAGCAGTACTTC. Its protein product is CASSLTVYYEQYF.